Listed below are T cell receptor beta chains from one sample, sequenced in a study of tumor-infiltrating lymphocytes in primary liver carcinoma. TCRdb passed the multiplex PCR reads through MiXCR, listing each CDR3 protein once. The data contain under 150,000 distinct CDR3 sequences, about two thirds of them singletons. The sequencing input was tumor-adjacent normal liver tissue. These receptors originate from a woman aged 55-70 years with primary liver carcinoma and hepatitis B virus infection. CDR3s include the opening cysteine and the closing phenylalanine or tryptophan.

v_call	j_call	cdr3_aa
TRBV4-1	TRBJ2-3	CATCQDVPSVLGHTQYF
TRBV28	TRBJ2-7	CASSSTPSYEQYF
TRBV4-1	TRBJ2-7	CASSPGLARPRRYEQYF
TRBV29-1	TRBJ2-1	CSVEQGYMGELFF
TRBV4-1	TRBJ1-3	CASSRGSGTLGSTNGNTIYF
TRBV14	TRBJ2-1	CASSQASGMWHNEQFF
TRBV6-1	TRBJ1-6	CASSQVADTAGSPLHF
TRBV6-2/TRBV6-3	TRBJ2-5	CTSSHLSIAGTRETQYF
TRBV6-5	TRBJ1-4	CASSYEGGTNEKPFF
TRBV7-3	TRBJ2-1	CASSPMGGRGFEQFF
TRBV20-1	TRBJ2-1	CSAISGAYNEQFF
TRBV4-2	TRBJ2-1	CTSIQDPGLAGEQFF
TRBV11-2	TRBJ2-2	CASSPSTGDIGEMFF
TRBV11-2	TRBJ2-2	CVSSDGRNTNTGELFF
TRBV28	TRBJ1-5	CASWPGLRGKQPQHF
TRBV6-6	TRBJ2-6	CASSLPGANALIF
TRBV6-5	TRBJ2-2	CASSYGPSVPGELVF
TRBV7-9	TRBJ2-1	CANNEAGGNNEQFF
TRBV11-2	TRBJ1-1	CASSYINLSLNTEAFF
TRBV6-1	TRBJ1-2	CAGSEVGKEIYGNTF
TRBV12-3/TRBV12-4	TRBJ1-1	CASSSPLNSEAFF
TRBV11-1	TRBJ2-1	CASSSKADEQFF